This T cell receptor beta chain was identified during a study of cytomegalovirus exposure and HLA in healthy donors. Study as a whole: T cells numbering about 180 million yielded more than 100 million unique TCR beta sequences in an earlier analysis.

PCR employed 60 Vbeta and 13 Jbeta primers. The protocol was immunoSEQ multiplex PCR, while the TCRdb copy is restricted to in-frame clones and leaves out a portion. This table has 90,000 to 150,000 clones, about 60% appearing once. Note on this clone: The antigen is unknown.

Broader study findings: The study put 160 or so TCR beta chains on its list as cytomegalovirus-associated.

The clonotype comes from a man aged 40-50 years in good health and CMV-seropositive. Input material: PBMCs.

DNA of the CDR3: TGTGCCAGCAGAGATAGACTGGGAGATACGCAGTATTTT. The encoded protein is CASRDRLGDTQYF. J is TRBJ2-3 and V is TRBV11-1; D remains ambiguous. Trimming left V 6 bases short and J 5 bases short, with 12 bases between. This CDR3 comprises 13 residues. Germline V gene data show CDR1 as SGHAT and CDR2 as FQDESV (reference sequence). Complete variable domain (other parts from reference TRBV11-1 and TRBJ2-3): EAEVAQSPRYKITEKSQAVAFWCDPISGHATLYWYRQILGQGPELLVQFQDESVVDDSQLPKDRFSAERLKGVDSTLKIQPAELGDSAMYLCASRDRLGDTQYFGPGTRLTVL.